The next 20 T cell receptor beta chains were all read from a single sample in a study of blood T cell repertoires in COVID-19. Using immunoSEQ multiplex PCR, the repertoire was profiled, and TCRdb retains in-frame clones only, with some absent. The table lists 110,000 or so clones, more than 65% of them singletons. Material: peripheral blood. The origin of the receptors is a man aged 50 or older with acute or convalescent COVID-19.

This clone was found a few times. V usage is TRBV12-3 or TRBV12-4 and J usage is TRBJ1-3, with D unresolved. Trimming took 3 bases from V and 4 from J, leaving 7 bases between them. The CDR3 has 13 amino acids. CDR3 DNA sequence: TGTGCCAGCAGTTTCGTCCTCGGAAACACCATATATTTT. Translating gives CASSFVLGNTIYF.

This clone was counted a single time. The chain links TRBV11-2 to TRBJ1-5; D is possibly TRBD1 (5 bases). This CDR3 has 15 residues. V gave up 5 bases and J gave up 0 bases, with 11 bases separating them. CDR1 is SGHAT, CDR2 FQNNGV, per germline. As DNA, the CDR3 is TGTGCCAGCAGCCAACAGGCCGATAGCAATCAGCCCCAGCATTTT. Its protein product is CASSQQADSNQPQHF. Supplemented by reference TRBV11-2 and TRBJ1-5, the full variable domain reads EAGVAQSPRYKIIEKRQSVAFWCNPISGHATLYWYQQILGQGPKLLIQFQNNGVVDDSQLPKDRFSAERLKGVDSTLKIQPAKLEDSAVYLCASSQQADSNQPQHFGDGTRLSIL.

CDR3 nucleotide sequence: TGTGCCAGTAGTATTGAGCGGCCCCCGGGTAATGAGCAGTTCTTC. Translation: CASSIERPPGNEQFF. The chain uses TRBV19 and TRBJ2-1, with D perhaps TRBD2 (5 bases). The V end lost 3 bases, the J end lost 7 bases, and 16 bases lay between the germline ends. Germline V lookup: CDR1 LNHDA, CDR2 SQIVND (reference sequence). The CDR3 totals 15 residues.

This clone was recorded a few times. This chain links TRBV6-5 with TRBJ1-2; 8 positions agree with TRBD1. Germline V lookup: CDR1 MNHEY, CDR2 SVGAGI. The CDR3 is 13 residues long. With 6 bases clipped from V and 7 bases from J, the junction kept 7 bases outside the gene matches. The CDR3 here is CASRSDRESGYTF. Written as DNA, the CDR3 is TGTGCCAGCAGATCGGACAGGGAGAGTGGCTACACCTTC.

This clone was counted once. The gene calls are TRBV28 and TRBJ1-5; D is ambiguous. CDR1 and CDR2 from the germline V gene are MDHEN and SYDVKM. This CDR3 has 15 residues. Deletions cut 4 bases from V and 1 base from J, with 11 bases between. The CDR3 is CASSSHSGSNQPQHF. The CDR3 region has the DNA TGTGCCAGCAGTTCTCACTCAGGAAGCAATCAGCCCCAGCATTTT.

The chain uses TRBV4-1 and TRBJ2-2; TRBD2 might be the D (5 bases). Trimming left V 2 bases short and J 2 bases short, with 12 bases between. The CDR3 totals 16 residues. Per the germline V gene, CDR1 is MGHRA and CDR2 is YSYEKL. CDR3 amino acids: CASSQPGIGNTGELFF. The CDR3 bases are TGCGCCAGCAGCCAACCCGGGATCGGCAACACCGGGGAGCTGTTTTTT.

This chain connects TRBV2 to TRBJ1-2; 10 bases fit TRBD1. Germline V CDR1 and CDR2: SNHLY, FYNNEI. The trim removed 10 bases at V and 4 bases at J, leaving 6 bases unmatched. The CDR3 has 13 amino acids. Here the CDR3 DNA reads TGTGCCAAAATCCGGGACAGGGGCTATGGCTACACCTTC. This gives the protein CAKIRDRGYGYTF.

The CDR3 protein is CASSGDRGFNSPLHF. CDR3 nucleotides: TGTGCCAGCAGTGGGGACAGGGGGTTTAATTCACCCCTCCACTTT. The V call is TRBV2, the J call TRBJ1-6; 11 positions agree with TRBD1. The germline V gene encodes CDR1 SNHLY and CDR2 FYNNEI. Losses at the gene ends were 4 bases for V and 6 bases for J; bases not matched to a gene: 2. The CDR3 consists of 15 residues.

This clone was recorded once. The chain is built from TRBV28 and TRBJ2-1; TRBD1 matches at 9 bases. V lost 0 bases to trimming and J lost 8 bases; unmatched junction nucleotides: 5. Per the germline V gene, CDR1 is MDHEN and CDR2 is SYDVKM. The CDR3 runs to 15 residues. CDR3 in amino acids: CASSLWRDRVDEQFF. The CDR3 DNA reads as TGTGCCAGCAGTTTATGGCGGGACAGGGTTGATGAGCAGTTCTTC.

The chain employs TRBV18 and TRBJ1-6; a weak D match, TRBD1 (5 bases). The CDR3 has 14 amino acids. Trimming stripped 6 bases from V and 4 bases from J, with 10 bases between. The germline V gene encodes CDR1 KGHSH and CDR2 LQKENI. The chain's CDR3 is CASSPDSYNSPLHF. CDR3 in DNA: TGTGCCAGCTCTCCTGACAGTTATAATTCACCCCTCCACTTT.

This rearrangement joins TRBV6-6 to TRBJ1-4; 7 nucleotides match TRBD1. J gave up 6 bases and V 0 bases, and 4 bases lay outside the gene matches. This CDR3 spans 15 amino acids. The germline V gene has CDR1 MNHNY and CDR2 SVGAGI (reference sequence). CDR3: CASSYSRDRYEKLFF. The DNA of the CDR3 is TGTGCCAGCAGTTACTCCCGGGACAGATATGAAAAACTGTTTTTT.

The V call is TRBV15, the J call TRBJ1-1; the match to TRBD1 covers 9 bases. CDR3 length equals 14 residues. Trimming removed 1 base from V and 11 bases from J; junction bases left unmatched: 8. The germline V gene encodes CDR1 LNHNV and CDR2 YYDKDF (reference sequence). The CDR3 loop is CATSRARDRERAFF. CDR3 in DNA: TGTGCCACCAGCAGAGCTCGGGACAGGGAGCGGGCTTTCTTT.

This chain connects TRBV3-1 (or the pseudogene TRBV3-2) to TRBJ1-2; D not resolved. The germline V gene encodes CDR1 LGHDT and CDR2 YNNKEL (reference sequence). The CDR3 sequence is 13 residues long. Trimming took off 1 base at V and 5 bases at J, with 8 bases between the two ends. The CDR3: CASSQGREYGYTF. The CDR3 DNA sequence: TGTGCCAGCAGCCAAGGGAGGGAGTATGGCTACACCTTC.

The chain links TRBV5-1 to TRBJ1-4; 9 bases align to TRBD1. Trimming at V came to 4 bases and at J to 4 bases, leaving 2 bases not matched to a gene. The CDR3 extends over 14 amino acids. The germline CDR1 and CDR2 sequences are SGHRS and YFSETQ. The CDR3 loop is CASSPDRGNEKLFF. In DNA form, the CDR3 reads TGCGCCAGCAGCCCGGACAGGGGTAATGAAAAACTGTTTTTT.

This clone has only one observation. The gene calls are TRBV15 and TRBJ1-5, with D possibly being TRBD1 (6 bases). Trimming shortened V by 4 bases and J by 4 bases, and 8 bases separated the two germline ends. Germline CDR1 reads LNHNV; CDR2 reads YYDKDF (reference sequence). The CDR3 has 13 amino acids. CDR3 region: CATSKQGNQPQHF. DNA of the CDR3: TGTGCCACCAGCAAACAGGGAAATCAGCCCCAGCATTTT.

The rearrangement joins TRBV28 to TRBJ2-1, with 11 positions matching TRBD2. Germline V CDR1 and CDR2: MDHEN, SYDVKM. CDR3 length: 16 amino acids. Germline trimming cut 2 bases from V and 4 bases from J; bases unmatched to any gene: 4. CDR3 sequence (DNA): TGTGCCAGCAGTTTACCGACTAGCGGGGCATACAATGAGCAGTTCTTC. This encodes CASSLPTSGAYNEQFF.

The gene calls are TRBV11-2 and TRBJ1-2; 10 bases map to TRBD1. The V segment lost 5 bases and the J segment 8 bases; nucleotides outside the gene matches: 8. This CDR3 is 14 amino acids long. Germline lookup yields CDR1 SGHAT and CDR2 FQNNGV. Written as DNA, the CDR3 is TGTGCCAGCAGCGCCGACAGGGGGCTGGGGGGCTACACCTTC. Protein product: CASSADRGLGGYTF.

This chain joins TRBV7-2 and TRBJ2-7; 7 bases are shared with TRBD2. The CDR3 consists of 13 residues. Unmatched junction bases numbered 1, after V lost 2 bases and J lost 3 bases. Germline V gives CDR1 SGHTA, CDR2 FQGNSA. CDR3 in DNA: TGTGCCAGCAGCTTAAGGGAGGGCTACGAGCAGTACGTC. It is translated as CASSLREGYEQYV.

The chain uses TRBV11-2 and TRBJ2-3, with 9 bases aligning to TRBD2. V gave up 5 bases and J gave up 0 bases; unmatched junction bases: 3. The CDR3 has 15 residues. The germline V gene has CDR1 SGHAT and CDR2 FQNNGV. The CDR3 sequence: CASSGAGGSTDTQYF. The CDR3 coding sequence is TGTGCCAGCAGCGGGGCGGGGGGGAGCACAGATACGCAGTATTTT.

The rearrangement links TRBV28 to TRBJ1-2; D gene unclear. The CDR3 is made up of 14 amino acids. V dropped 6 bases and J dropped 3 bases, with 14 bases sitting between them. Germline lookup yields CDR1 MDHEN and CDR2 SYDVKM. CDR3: CASRSRGPYYGYTF. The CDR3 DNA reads TGTGCCAGCAGGTCACGCGGTCCCTACTATGGCTACACCTTC.